A single sample is the source of the 20 T cell receptor beta chains below, sequenced in a study of T cell repertoires in cytomegalovirus infection. A single record per CDR3 protein comes from TCRdb applying MiXCR to the reads. The data contain about 500,000 distinct CDR3 sequences, roughly a third of them seen just once; the ten biggest clones take up roughly 15%. These receptors' targets are unknown. Sequenced here: cultured PBMCs, sampled from culture after CMV antigen stimulation. Receptors originate from a human donor in good health (CMV status not recorded). Some clones in this sample may be carry-over from other donors' samples.

This clonotype was counted a few times. DNA for the CDR3: TGTGCCAGCAGCCCAAGGGGCGGGGCGAACTACGAGCAGTACTTC. Protein product: CASSPRGGANYEQYF. The V call is TRBV7-2, the J call TRBJ2-7; tentative D call: TRBD2 (6 bases). Trimming took 5 bases from V and 3 from J, leaving 17 bases between them. CDR1 is SGHTA, CDR2 FQGNSA, per germline. The CDR3 totals 15 residues.

Here the CDR3 reads CASSPGGGRAPDEQFF. In DNA, the CDR3 is TGTGCCAGCAGCCCGGGCGGGGGGAGGGCACCTGATGAGCAGTTCTTC. J is TRBJ2-1 and V is TRBV5-4; the match to TRBD2 covers 8 bases. The CDR3 sequence is 16 residues long. Germline CDR1 is SGHNT and CDR2 is YYREEE (reference sequence). Trimming at V came to 4 bases and at J to 8 bases, leaving 14 bases not matched to a gene.

The chain employs TRBV19 and TRBJ2-2; 9 bases match TRBD2. The germline gives CDR1 LNHDA, CDR2 SQIVND (reference sequence). This CDR3 spans 17 amino acids. Trimming took 6 bases from V and 0 from J; bases not matched to a gene: 8. The CDR3 region is CASSSELAGTNTGELFF. The CDR3 region has the DNA TGTGCCAGTAGCTCCGAGCTAGCGGGAACGAACACCGGGGAGCTGTTTTTT.

This clonotype has just a few counts. Compared with germline, one end of the junction differs, possibly owing to a read error. The CDR3 region has the DNA TGTGCCAGCAGATTATTGGACAGCAATCAGCCCCAGCATTTT. Its protein product is CASRLLDSNQPQHF. The V and J genes are TRBV27 and TRBJ1-5; D call uncertain. This CDR3 region has 14 residues. CDR1 and CDR2 from the germline V gene are MNHEY and SMNVEV (reference sequence).

There are a few counts of this clonotype. The chain employs TRBV7-6 and TRBJ2-5; TRBD2 agrees at 8 bases. Per germline, CDR1 SGHVS and CDR2 FNYEAQ. The CDR3 covers 14 residues. Trimming at V came to 2 bases and at J to 4 bases, leaving 3 bases not matched to a gene. CDR3 residues: CASSLSAGGETQYF. DNA of the CDR3: TGTGCCAGCAGCTTAAGCGCGGGAGGAGAGACCCAGTACTTC.

This clonotype showed up just a few times. The rearrangement joins TRBV6-5 to TRBJ2-3; weak D call: TRBD2 (5 bases). Germline CDR1 MNHEY, CDR2 SVGAGI. Trimming took off 4 bases at V and 2 bases at J, with 16 bases between the two ends. CDR3 length equals 16 residues. The CDR3 region has the DNA TGTGCCAGCAGTTCCGCGGGCACGCGAAACACAGATACGCAGTATTTT. This encodes CASSSAGTRNTDTQYF.

This clonotype was counted between two and nine times. This rearrangement joins TRBV29-1 to TRBJ2-5; 10 nucleotides align to TRBD2. Germline V CDR1 and CDR2: SQVTM, ANQGSEA. V lost 8 bases, J lost 5 bases, and 14 bases stayed unmatched. CDR3 length: 15 residues. Here the CDR3 DNA reads TGCAGCCTGAACCTAGCGGGAGATTGGCCGGAGACCCAGTACTTC. The encoded protein is CSLNLAGDWPETQYF.

This chain joins TRBV28 and TRBJ1-1, with D unresolved. The CDR3 is 15 amino acids. Germline V gene data show CDR1 as MDHEN and CDR2 as SYDVKM. V gave up 3 bases and J gave up 2 bases, with 13 bases separating them. CDR3 sequence reads: CASSLPDKGNTEAFF. The CDR3 DNA reads TGTGCCAGCAGTTTGCCTGACAAGGGCAACACTGAAGCTTTCTTT.

This clonotype was detected a few times. The J gene is TRBJ2-3, the V gene TRBV13, with TRBD2 as a possible D gene (6 bases). Germline V lookup: CDR1 PRHDT, CDR2 FYEKMQ (reference sequence). The CDR3 has 15 residues. V was cut by 2 bases and J by 4 bases, with 13 bases left in between. Here the CDR3 reads CASSLLPSAADTQYF. CDR3 coding DNA: TGTGCCAGCAGCTTACTTCCTAGCGCGGCAGATACGCAGTATTTT.

V usage is TRBV20-1 and J usage is TRBJ2-3; 14 nucleotides match TRBD2. This CDR3 is 19 amino acids long. CDR1 is DFQATT and CDR2 is SNEGSKA in the germline V gene (reference sequence). The CDR3 here is CSSQGTFGLAGGRGDTQYF. The DNA for the CDR3 is TGCAGCTCGCAAGGGACCTTCGGACTAGCGGGAGGCCGAGGAGATACGCAGTATTTT.

This clonotype was seen many times. The chain has TRBV7-2 and TRBJ2-3, with 7 bases identical to TRBD2. The CDR3 runs to 16 residues. Germline trimming cut 2 bases from V and 6 bases from J; bases unmatched to any gene: 11. The germline CDR1 and CDR2 sequences are SGHTA and FQGNSA. CDR3 sequence reads: CASSLRPSGARDTQYF. The CDR3 DNA is TGTGCCAGCAGCTTACGCCCTAGCGGCGCGCGGGATACGCAGTATTTT.

This clonotype was seen only a few times. CDR3 DNA sequence: TGTGCCAGCAGTTTCCACAGACCCAATTCACCCCTCCACTTT. This encodes CASSFHRPNSPLHF. This chain connects TRBV6-2 or TRBV6-3 to TRBJ1-6, with D hard to call. CDR3 size: 14 residues. The ends were cut back, 4 bases at V and 7 bases at J, with 11 bases in the middle. Germline V gene lookup returns CDR1 MNHEY and CDR2 SVGEGT.

Only a few counts were recorded for this clonotype. The genes are TRBV7-6 and TRBJ2-5; D unresolved. The ends were cut back, 2 bases at V and 4 bases at J, with 20 bases in the middle. The CDR3 sequence is 17 residues long. Germline V gene data show CDR1 as SGHVS and CDR2 as FNYEAQ. CDR3: CASSLRFVQAIRETQYF. The CDR3 DNA is TGTGCCAGCAGCTTAAGATTTGTCCAAGCCATCCGAGAGACCCAGTACTTC.

As regards this clonotype: A read error may produce the germline difference seen at one junction end. The rearrangement joins TRBV14 to TRBJ1-3; D is uncertain. The CDR3 consists of 16 residues. Germline V gene lookup returns CDR1 SGHDN and CDR2 FVKESK. CDR3 DNA sequence: TGTGCCAGCAGCCAAGTAATCTGGGATTCTGGAAGCACCATATATTTT. Protein sequence: CASSQVIWDSGSTIYF.

This clonotype was found a few times. The genes are TRBV6-1 and TRBJ1-2, with D perhaps matching TRBD1 (6 bases). The germline V and J ends were trimmed by 2 bases and 4 bases, with 14 bases remaining between them. Germline CDR1 reads MNHNS; CDR2 reads SASEGT. This CDR3 region has 15 residues. For the CDR3, the DNA is TGTGCCAGCAGTGAAAGCAGGGGAGTTGGCTATGGCTACACCTTC. Encoded protein: CASSESRGVGYGYTF.

This clonotype has ten or more counts. V is TRBV6-1 and J is TRBJ1-3; TRBD1 aligns across 7 bases. This CDR3 spans 17 amino acids. The germline CDR1 and CDR2 sequences are MNHNS and SASEGT. V lost 5 bases, J lost 1 base, and 11 bases stayed unmatched. The CDR3 spells CASSSLTGVRSGNTIYF. The CDR3 region has the DNA TGTGCCAGCAGTTCCCTAACAGGGGTTAGGTCTGGAAACACCATATATTTT.

V is TRBV6-5 and J is TRBJ1-6; tentative D call: TRBD1 (5 bases). The CDR3 is 13 residues long. Germline V CDR1 and CDR2: MNHEY, SVGAGI. Trimming cost V 2 bases and J 10 bases, with 9 bases left between them. The CDR3 region is CASSYVGASPLHF. The CDR3 DNA reads TGTGCCAGCAGTTACGTTGGGGCCTCACCCCTCCACTTT.

The chain carries TRBV10-3 and TRBJ1-2; D unclear. Germline CDR1 is ENHRY and CDR2 is SYGVKD. The length of the CDR3 is 14 residues. Trimming cost V 1 base and J 2 bases, with 8 bases left between them. CDR3: CAISEFGTNYGYTF. CDR3 DNA: TGTGCCATCAGTGAGTTCGGAACGAACTATGGCTACACCTTC.

The V call is TRBV20-1, the J call TRBJ2-1; maybe TRBD2 (5 bases). The V and J ends lost 8 bases and 10 bases respectively, with 12 bases between them. The CDR3 sequence is 10 residues long. Germline loops: CDR1 DFQATT, CDR2 SNEGSKA (reference sequence). CDR3 loop: CSRAAEEQFF. DNA of the CDR3: TGCAGTAGAGCGGCAGAAGAGCAGTTCTTC.

This clonotype appeared a single time. This chain connects TRBV9 to TRBJ2-5; TRBD2 matches 14 bases. Germline CDR1 reads SGDLS; CDR2 reads YYNGEE. Unmatched junction bases numbered 7, after V lost 2 bases and J lost 4 bases. CDR3 length: 17 amino acids. This CDR3 is CASSVGLAGGLLETQYF. The CDR3 DNA reads TGTGCCAGCAGCGTCGGACTAGCGGGGGGTTTACTAGAGACCCAGTACTTC.